The 11 T cell receptor beta chains listed next were all sequenced from one sample in a study of blood T cell repertoires in COVID-19 (dated by TCRdb to 2018 to 2020). Libraries were built with the immunoSEQ multiplex PCR assay. This immuneACCESS table, as held by TCRdb, lists in-frame sequences with V and J called but not all clones. Of the missing ones, under half trace to an unresolved V gene in checked studies; the others have no known cause. The sample contains a few hundred thousand clones, around 84% of them found a single time. The ten largest account for just under 20% of the sample. Sample: peripheral blood. These receptors all come from a man aged 25-45 years with active or convalescent COVID-19.

The chain is built from TRBV5-1 and TRBJ1-3, with a weak D call TRBD1 (5 bases). The CDR3 spans 13 residues. The germline V gene has CDR1 SGHRS and CDR2 YFSETQ. Trimming cost V 4 bases and J 4 bases, with 9 bases left between them. The CDR3 DNA reads as TGCGCCAGCAGCCCAGACAGCGGAAACACCATATATTTT. Translated: CASSPDSGNTIYF. The whole variable domain, filled in from reference TRBV5-1 and TRBJ1-3, reads KAGVTQTPRYLIKTRGQQVTLSCSPISGHRSVSWYQQTPGQGLQFLFEYFSETQRNKGNFPGRFSGRQFSNSRSEMNVSTLELGDSALYLCASSPDSGNTIYFGEGSWLTVV.

The V call is TRBV5-1, the J call TRBJ1-3; 8 bases are a match to TRBD1. Germline assignment: CDR1 SGHRS and CDR2 YFSETQ. The length of the CDR3 is 13 residues. Trimming at V came to 5 bases and at J to 4 bases, leaving 2 bases not matched to a gene. The CDR3 is CASRTGDGNTIYF. The CDR3 region has the DNA TGCGCCAGCAGGACAGGGGACGGAAACACCATATATTTT.

The CDR3 is CASSPRTGRTGELFF. DNA of the CDR3: TGTGCCAGCTCACCTCGGACAGGGAGGACCGGGGAGCTGTTTTTT. The chain has TRBV18 and TRBJ2-2; the match to TRBD1 covers 8 bases. With V trimmed by 3 bases and J by 5 bases, 5 bases remained unmatched. In germline, CDR1 is KGHSH, CDR2 LQKENI. This CDR3 is 15 amino acids long.

This clone occurred once. The CDR3 DNA sequence: TGCGCCAGCAGCCCTGACAGGGGGTATCACGAGCAGTACTTC. As protein: CASSPDRGYHEQYF. The chain joins TRBV5-1 to TRBJ2-7, with 9 positions matching TRBD1. V lost 4 bases to trimming and J lost 5 bases; unmatched junction nucleotides: 7. From germline, CDR1 is SGHRS and CDR2 YFSETQ. The CDR3 is 14 amino acids.

The chain is built from TRBV7-9 and TRBJ2-3, with TRBD1 as a possible D gene (6 bases). V lost 7 bases and J 5 bases, leaving 10 bases between the germline ends. The CDR3 is 12 residues long. The germline gives CDR1 SEHNR, CDR2 FQNEAQ (reference sequence). The CDR3 DNA reads as TGTGCCAGCACAGGGGTCAGAGATACGCAGTATTTT. It encodes CASTGVRDTQYF. Looking up the rest from reference TRBV7-9 and TRBJ2-3 gives the full variable domain: DTGVSQNPRHKITKRGQNVTFRCDPISEHNRLYWYRQTLGQGPEFLTYFQNEAQLEKSRLLSDRFSAERPKGSFSTLEIQRTEQGDSAMYLCASTGVRDTQYFGPGTRLTVL.

The V and J genes are TRBV7-2 and TRBJ2-4; TRBD2 is a possible D gene (6 bases). This CDR3 comprises 15 residues. The V end was cut by 4 bases, the J end by 1 base, with 11 bases between. The germline gives CDR1 SGHTA, CDR2 FQGNSA. This chain's CDR3 is CASSWSRGAKNIQYF. CDR3 bases: TGTGCCAGCAGCTGGTCCCGGGGGGCCAAAAACATTCAGTACTTC.

A few counts support this clone. J is TRBJ2-1 and V is TRBV7-3; 15 nucleotides agree with TRBD2. The CDR3 is 16 residues long. With 2 bases clipped from V and 9 bases from J, the junction kept 5 bases outside the gene matches. Germline loops: CDR1 SGHTA, CDR2 FQGTGA. The CDR3 protein is CASSLGLAGGPVEQFF. The DNA for the CDR3 is TGTGCCAGCAGCTTAGGACTAGCGGGAGGGCCGGTTGAGCAGTTCTTC.

V and J are TRBV4-3 and TRBJ2-1; 7 nucleotides align to TRBD2. The V segment lost 0 bases and the J segment 0 bases; nucleotides outside the gene matches: 2. This CDR3 has 16 amino acids. Germline V CDR1 and CDR2: LGHNA, YSLEER. The CDR3 sequence is CASSQDWGGSYNEQFF. The CDR3, as DNA: TGCGCCAGCAGCCAAGATTGGGGGGGCTCCTACAATGAGCAGTTCTTC.

The gene calls are TRBV6-2 or TRBV6-3 and TRBJ1-5; tentative D call: TRBD1 (6 bases). CDR1 is MNHEY, CDR2 SVGEGT, per germline. Deletions cut 6 bases from V and 3 bases from J, with 12 bases between. The CDR3 runs to 14 residues. The CDR3 nucleotides read TGTGCCAGCAGCTCGGGACAACTCAATCAGCCCCAGCATTTT. As protein: CASSSGQLNQPQHF.

This chain links TRBV25-1 with TRBJ1-2; 7 bases agree with TRBD1. J gave up 4 bases and V 5 bases, and 4 bases lay outside the gene matches. Germline V gene lookup returns CDR1 MGHDK and CDR2 SYGVNS. This CDR3 has 13 residues. The CDR3, as DNA: TGTGCCAGCAGTACAGGGGCAGGCTATGGCTACACCTTC. Translation gives CASSTGAGYGYTF.

V gene TRBV29-1 combines with J gene TRBJ1-1; 7 bases line up with TRBD1. Germline trimming cut 5 bases from V and 0 bases from J; bases unmatched to any gene: 6. The CDR3 runs 14 residues. Germline V gene lookup returns CDR1 SQVTM and CDR2 ANQGSEA. The CDR3 bases are TGCAGCGTTCCGGGACAGTACGTGAACACTGAAGCTTTCTTT. Protein product: CSVPGQYVNTEAFF.